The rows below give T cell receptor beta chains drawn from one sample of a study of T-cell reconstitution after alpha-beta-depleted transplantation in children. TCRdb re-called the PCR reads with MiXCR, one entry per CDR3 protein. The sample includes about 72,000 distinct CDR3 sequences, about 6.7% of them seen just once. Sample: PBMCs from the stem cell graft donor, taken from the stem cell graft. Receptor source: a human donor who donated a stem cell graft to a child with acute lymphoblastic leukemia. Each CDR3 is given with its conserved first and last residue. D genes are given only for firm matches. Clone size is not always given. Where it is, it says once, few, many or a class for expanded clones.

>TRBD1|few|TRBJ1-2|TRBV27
CASSLSWDRDYGYTF
TGTGCCAGCAGTTTATCATGGGACAGAGACTATGGCTACACCTTC
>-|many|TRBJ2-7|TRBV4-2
CASSQESRENEQYF
TGTGCCAGCAGCCAAGAATCTCGGGAAAACGAGCAGTACTTC
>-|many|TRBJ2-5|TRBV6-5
CASSLEDVRNPFAGWTQYF
TGTGCCAGCAGTTTGGAGGACGTCAGAAACCCCTTCGCGGGTTGGACCCAGTACTTC
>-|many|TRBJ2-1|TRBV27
CASSSGLSYNEQFF
TGTGCCAGCAGTTCGGGCCTCTCCTACAATGAGCAGTTCTTC
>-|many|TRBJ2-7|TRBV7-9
CASTGTESSYEQYF
TGTGCCAGCACCGGGACGGAGAGCTCCTACGAGCAGTACTTC
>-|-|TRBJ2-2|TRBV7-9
CASSTSDRMNTGELFF
TGTGCCAGCAGCACTTCCGACAGAATGAACACCGGGGAGCTGTTTTTT
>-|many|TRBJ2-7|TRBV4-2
CASRQGRGDPYEQYF
TGTGCCAGCCGCCAGGGGAGGGGGGATCCCTACGAGCAGTACTTC
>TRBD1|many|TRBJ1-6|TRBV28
CASSPRTGDYNSPLHF
TGTGCCAGCAGTCCCAGGACAGGGGATTATAATTCACCCCTCCACTTT
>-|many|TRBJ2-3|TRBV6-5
CASSCEDTDTQYF
TGTGCCAGCAGTTGCGAGGACACAGATACGCAGTATTTT
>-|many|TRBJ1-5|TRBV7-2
CASSLGKGNQPQHF
TGTGCCAGCAGCTTAGGGAAGGGCAATCAGCCCCAGCATTTT
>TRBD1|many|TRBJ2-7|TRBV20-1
CSARGSTGRYEQYF
TGCAGTGCTAGAGGTTCGACAGGGCGGTACGAGCAGTACTTC
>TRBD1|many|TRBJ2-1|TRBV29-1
CSVDTPPKLGQGHEQFF
TGCAGCGTTGATACCCCCCCAAAACTCGGACAGGGGCATGAGCAGTTCTTC
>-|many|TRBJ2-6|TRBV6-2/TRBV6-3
CASSPDDGSGANVLTF
TGTGCCAGCAGTCCCGACGATGGCTCTGGGGCCAACGTCCTGACTTTC
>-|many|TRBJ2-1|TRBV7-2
CASRSGLSSYNEQFF
TGTGCCAGCAGATCCGGCCTGAGCTCCTACAATGAGCAGTTCTTC
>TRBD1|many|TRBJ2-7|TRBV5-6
CASSLAQGRGSNEQYF
TGTGCCAGCAGCTTGGCACAGGGCAGGGGGTCGAACGAGCAGTACTTC
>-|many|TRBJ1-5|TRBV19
CASTPVRGTYNQPQHF
TGTGCCAGTACCCCTGTCCGGGGGACGTACAATCAGCCCCAGCATTTT
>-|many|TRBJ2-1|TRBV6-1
CASSEGGGVYNEQFF
TGTGCCAGCAGTGAAGGGGGCGGTGTGTACAATGAGCAGTTCTTC
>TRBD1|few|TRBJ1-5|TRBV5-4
CASSQRTGEGNQPQHF
TGTGCCAGCAGCCAGCGGACAGGGGAGGGCAATCAGCCCCAGCATTTT
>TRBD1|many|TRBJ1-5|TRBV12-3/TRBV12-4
CASSPGTGHQPQHF
TGTGCCAGCAGCCCCGGGACAGGGCATCAGCCCCAGCATTTT
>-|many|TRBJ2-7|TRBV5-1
CASSLAPQDIYEQYF
TGCGCCAGCAGCTTGGCCCCGCAAGATATCTACGAGCAGTACTTC
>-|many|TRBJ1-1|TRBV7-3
CASSQGALNTEAFF
TGTGCCAGCAGTCAAGGGGCATTGAACACTGAAGCTTTCTTT
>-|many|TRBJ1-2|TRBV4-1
CASSQDSAGFGYTF
TGCGCCAGCAGCCAAGATAGTGCAGGGTTTGGCTACACCTTC
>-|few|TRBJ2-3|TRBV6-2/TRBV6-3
CASSYEQGDPTDTQYF
TGTGCCAGCAGTTACGAACAGGGAGACCCCACAGATACGCAGTATTTT
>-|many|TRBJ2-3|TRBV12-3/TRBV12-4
CASSLDTPTDTDTQYF
TGTGCCAGCAGTCTGGACACACCGACTGACACAGATACGCAGTATTTT
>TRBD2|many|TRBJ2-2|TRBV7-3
CASSLSGRGTGELFF
TGTGCCAGCAGCTTAAGCGGGAGGGGCACCGGGGAGCTGTTTTTT
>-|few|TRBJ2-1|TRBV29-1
CSVEESGSRRDEQFF
TGCAGCGTTGAAGAATCCGGGAGTCGTCGGGATGAGCAGTTCTTC
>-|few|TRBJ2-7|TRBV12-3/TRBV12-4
CASSFMEKQYF
TGTGCCAGCAGTTTCATGGAAAAGCAGTACTTC
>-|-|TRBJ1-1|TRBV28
CASSFTPGRNTEAFF
TGTGCCAGCAGTTTCACGCCAGGAAGAAACACTGAAGCTTTCTTT
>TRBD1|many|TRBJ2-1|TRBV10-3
CAISPGRDRAYNEQFF
TGTGCCATCAGTCCAGGAAGGGACAGAGCCTACAATGAGCAGTTCTTC
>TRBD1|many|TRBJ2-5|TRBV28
CASSFLQTGDQETQYF
TGTGCCAGCAGTTTTCTCCAGACAGGGGATCAAGAGACCCAGTACTTC
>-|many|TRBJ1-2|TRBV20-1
CSASGARRTYGYTF
TGCAGTGCTAGTGGGGCCCGGCGAACCTATGGCTACACCTTC
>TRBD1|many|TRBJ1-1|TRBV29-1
CSGLGFDRGPAFF
TGCAGCGGATTAGGTTTTGACAGGGGGCCAGCTTTCTTT
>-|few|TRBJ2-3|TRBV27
CASSFSGTLNTQYF
TGTGCCAGCAGTTTTTCCGGGACATTGAATACGCAGTATTTT
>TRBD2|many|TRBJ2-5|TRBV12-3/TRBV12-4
CASSREGGETQYF
TGTGCCAGCAGCCGGGAGGGAGGGGAGACCCAGTACTTC
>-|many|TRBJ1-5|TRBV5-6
CASSFRGLRQPQHF
TGTGCCAGCAGCTTTCGAGGGTTACGCCAGCCCCAGCATTTT
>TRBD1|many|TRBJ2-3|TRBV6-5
CASRSGQGKTDTQYF
TGTGCCAGCAGGTCCGGACAGGGGAAGACAGATACGCAGTATTTT
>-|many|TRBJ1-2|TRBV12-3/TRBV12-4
CASSDTGFGYTF
TGTGCCAGCAGCGACACCGGGTTCGGCTACACCTTC